The 29 T cell receptor beta chains below were found in one sample sequenced in a study of T cells in Graves' hyperthyroidism and ophthalmopathy. The CDR3 regions of TCR beta were amplified from RNA transcripts. With the HTBI primer set, the TCR CDR3 went through a first round of RT-PCR. MiXCR, applied by TCRdb to the multiplex PCR reads, yields one record per CDR3 protein. The sample carries hundreds of thousands of distinct CDR3 sequences, 45% recorded once. The source material was peripheral blood or thyroid tissue (not recorded which). Receptor source: an adult man with Graves' disease, either hyperthyroidism or ophthalmopathy (not recorded which).

CDR3 region: CSARRPGQMNTEAFF. CDR3 DNA sequence: TGCAGTGCTAGGAGGCCGGGACAGATGAACACTGAAGCTTTCTTT. The genes are TRBV20-1 and TRBJ1-1, with TRBD1 matching 7 bases. The J segment lost 0 bases and the V segment lost 3 bases, leaving 7 bases of the junction unmatched. The length of the CDR3 is 15 residues. Germline V gene sequence: CDR1 DFQATT, CDR2 SNEGSKA (reference sequence).

This clonotype has at least ten counts. The chain is built from TRBV25-1 and TRBJ1-6, with D unresolved. The V end was cut by 3 bases, the J end by 7 bases, with 16 bases between. The length of the CDR3 is 16 residues. Germline V gives CDR1 MGHDK, CDR2 SYGVNS. The CDR3 DNA is TGTGCCAGCAGTGACGTAACCTCGGGAGGGAATTCACCCCTCCACTTT. Amino acids: CASSDVTSGGNSPLHF.

This clonotype occurred many times. J is TRBJ2-6 and V is TRBV2, with 7 bases fitting TRBD1. The V gene end was trimmed by 2 bases and the J gene end by 8 bases; junction bases not matched to a gene: 9. The CDR3 loop spans 16 amino acids. Germline-derived CDR1 and CDR2 are SNHLY and FYNNEI. CDR3 amino acids: CASSESLPGGTNVLTF. The CDR3 DNA reads as TGTGCCAGCAGTGAATCGCTCCCAGGGGGTACCAACGTCCTGACTTTC.

For this clonotype: Its ends do not fully match the called genes, so a read error is possible. The V gene is TRBV10-3, the J gene TRBJ1-6; TRBD1 agrees at 9 bases. Germline V gene data show CDR1 as ENHRY and CDR2 as SYGVKD. The CDR3 consists of 19 residues. DNA of the CDR3: TGTGCCAGCAGTTACTCCGGGACAGGGACGTTGTCCTATAATTCACCCCTCCACTTT. Its protein is CASSYSGTGTLSYNSPLHF.

In this sample, this clonotype turned up a few times. In nucleotides, the CDR3 is TGCAGCGGCTACCGGGACAGGGGAGTAAAGACTGAAGCTTTCTTT. It codes for CSGYRDRGVKTEAFF. V and J are TRBV29-1 and TRBJ1-1; 10 nucleotides match TRBD1. Germline CDR1 is SQVTM and CDR2 is ANQGSEA. The V segment lost 7 bases and the J segment 5 bases; nucleotides outside the gene matches: 13. The CDR3 length is 15 residues.

The CDR3 coding sequence is TGTGCCAGCAGTTTCGGGACAGGGTTTGGGCAGCCCCAGCATTTT. Its translation is CASSFGTGFGQPQHF. This chain uses TRBV2 with TRBJ1-5; 9 bases are a match to TRBD1. Trimming removed 5 bases from V and 7 bases from J; junction bases left unmatched: 9. Germline CDR1 SNHLY, CDR2 FYNNEI. The CDR3 has 15 amino acids.

This clonotype was picked up one time. The junction does not match germline at one end; this may be a read error. V is TRBV5-1 and J is TRBJ1-1; D not resolved. Germline V CDR1 and CDR2: SGHRS, YFSETQ. CDR3 size: 13 residues. In DNA form, the CDR3 reads TGCGCCAGCAGCTTGGTGGGGAACATTGAAGCTTTCTTT. Its protein is CASSLVGNIEAFF. The full variable domain, in which reference TRBV5-1 and TRBJ1-1 provide the parts outside the CDR3, is KAGVTQTPRYLIKTRGQQVTLSCSPISGHRSVSWYQQTPGQGLQFLFEYFSETQRNKGNFPGRFSGRQFSNSRSEMNVSTLELGDSALYLCASSLVGNIEAFFGQGTRLTVV.

For this clonotype: The junction and the germline gene differ at one end; a read error may be behind it. The rearrangement uses TRBV10-3 and TRBJ2-7; the match to TRBD2 covers 11 bases. CDR3 length: 17 residues. Looked up from germline, CDR1 is ENHRY and CDR2 is SYGVKD. The CDR3 bases are TGTGCCAGCAGTGAATCCCTAGCGGGAGGAGGAAGCTACGAGCAGTACTTC. Encoded protein: CASSESLAGGGSYEQYF.

The V call is TRBV2, the J call TRBJ1-5, with TRBD1 matching over 8 bases. The germline gives CDR1 SNHLY, CDR2 FYNNEI. CDR3 length: 15 residues. The V and J ends lost 5 bases and 4 bases, in that order; junction bases with no gene match: 7. The CDR3, as DNA: TGTGCCAGCAGTTCCGGGGACAGGTTGAATCAGCCCCAGCATTTT. Translating gives CASSSGDRLNQPQHF.

As to this clonotype: At one end the junction does not follow the germline gene, possibly because of a read error. The CDR3 here is CASSESGTANEKLFF. The CDR3 nucleotides read TGTGCCAGCAGTGAGTCCGGGACAGCAAATGAAAAACTGTTTTTT. This chain connects TRBV10-3 to TRBJ1-4; 7 bases are a match to TRBD1. CDR1 is ENHRY and CDR2 is SYGVKD in the germline V gene. CDR3 size: 15 residues.

V gene TRBV10-3 combines with J gene TRBJ2-7; D perhaps matches TRBD1 (6 bases). Trimming shortened V by 6 bases and J by 2 bases, and 11 bases separated the two germline ends. The CDR3 spans 13 residues. Germline values: CDR1 ENHRY, CDR2 SYGVKD. The CDR3 protein is CAIRSTGPYEQYF. The DNA for the CDR3 is TGTGCCATCAGGTCGACAGGCCCCTACGAGCAGTACTTC.

This clonotype was recorded only once. The chain is built from TRBV2 and TRBJ1-4; D possibly corresponds to TRBD1 (6 bases). The V gene's germline CDR1 is SNHLY and CDR2 FYNNEI. This CDR3 has 14 residues. Trimming took 2 bases from V and 8 from J, leaving 12 bases between them. CDR3 sequence (DNA): TGTGCCAGCAGTGAAAGGTTACAGGGCGAAAAACTGTTTTTT. It yields the protein CASSERLQGEKLFF.

In its sample, this clonotype was seen a few times. The junction departs from germline at one end; a sequencing error may be responsible. This chain uses TRBV5-1 with TRBJ1-3, with D hard to call. The CDR3 extends over 15 amino acids. Looked up from germline, CDR1 is SGHRS and CDR2 is YFSETQ. CDR3 residues: CASSLDASSGNTIYF. For the CDR3, the DNA is TGTGCCAGCAGTTTAGACGCGAGCTCTGGAAACACCATATATTTT. Drawing the rest from reference TRBV5-1 and TRBJ1-3, the complete variable domain is KAGVTQTPRYLIKTRGQQVTLSCSPISGHRSVSWYQQTPGQGLQFLFEYFSETQRNKGNFPGRFSGRQFSNSRSEMNVSTLELGDSALYLCASSLDASSGNTIYFGEGSWLTVV.

Worth noting for this clonotype: It is likely a read error, because the conserved phenylalanine at the end of the CDR3 is missing. The DNA is left out, because the CDR3 cannot be placed on it with certainty; the CDR3 is given as TCRdb lists it. The rearrangement links TRBV10-3 to TRBJ1-3. The length of the CDR3 is 9 amino acids, counting both ends. Germline lookup yields CDR1 ENHRY and CDR2 SYGVKD. CDR3 sequence reads: CAISEAVNT.

The table lists this clonotype with a few counts. The V and J genes are TRBV7-9 and TRBJ2-7; 7 bases map to TRBD2. The CDR3 sequence is 14 residues long. Germline loops: CDR1 SEHNR, CDR2 FQNEAQ (reference sequence). V gave up 3 bases and J gave up 5 bases; unmatched junction bases: 7. Here the CDR3 reads CASSLWGGGHEQYF. In DNA, the CDR3 is TGTGCCAGCAGCTTGTGGGGGGGTGGCCACGAGCAGTACTTC. The variable domain in full, completed from reference TRBV7-9 and TRBJ2-7, reads DTGVSQNPRHKITKRGQNVTFRCDPISEHNRLYWYRQTLGQGPEFLTYFQNEAQLEKSRLLSDRFSAERPKGSFSTLEIQRTEQGDSAMYLCASSLWGGGHEQYFGPGTRLTVT.

This clonotype occurred a few times. This chain links TRBV7-9 with TRBJ1-3; 7 bases map to TRBD1. Germline assignment: CDR1 SEHNR and CDR2 FQNEAQ (reference sequence). V lost 5 bases to trimming and J lost 2 bases; unmatched junction nucleotides: 6. The CDR3 totals 15 residues. The CDR3 DNA reads TGTGCCAGCAGCAAGGACAGGATTGCTGGAAACACCATATATTTT. It specifies CASSKDRIAGNTIYF.

The chain joins TRBV7-9 to TRBJ1-2; D is possibly TRBD1 (6 bases). Germline CDR1 and CDR2: SEHNR and FQNEAQ (reference sequence). Trimming removed 3 bases at V and 8 bases at J, with 16 bases between. The CDR3 loop spans 14 amino acids. Here the CDR3 reads CASSLGTGNVGYTF. The DNA for the CDR3 is TGTGCCAGCAGCTTGGGTACAGGGAACGTCGGCTACACCTTC.

This clonotype was recorded a few times. The rearrangement joins TRBV6-5 to TRBJ2-7; TRBD1 is a possible D gene (6 bases). With 2 bases removed from V and 4 bases from J, the gap between germline ends came to 9 bases. The CDR3 is made up of 13 amino acids. The germline gives CDR1 MNHEY, CDR2 SVGAGI. This CDR3 is CASSYQGMYEQYF. The CDR3 coding sequence is TGTGCCAGCAGTTACCAGGGGATGTACGAGCAGTACTTC.

The chain has TRBV10-2 and TRBJ1-4, with TRBD1 matching 7 bases. V shed 7 bases, J shed 11 bases, and the junction held 7 bases outside the gene matches. This CDR3 is 12 amino acids long. Germline assignment: CDR1 WSHSY and CDR2 SAAADI. The CDR3 coding sequence is TGCGCCAGCAAGACAGGGACAAGTAAACTGTTTTTT. Translated, it gives CASKTGTSKLFF.

The chain combines TRBV2 with TRBJ1-4, with 9 bases aligning to TRBD1. The CDR3 length is 16 residues. Trimming removed 5 bases from V and 5 bases from J; junction bases left unmatched: 9. Germline V gene sequence: CDR1 SNHLY, CDR2 FYNNEI. The CDR3 protein is CASSYSRDRVNEKLFF. The CDR3 nucleotides are TGTGCCAGCAGTTACTCCCGGGACAGGGTGAATGAAAAACTGTTTTTT. Looking up the rest from reference TRBV2 and TRBJ1-4 gives the full variable domain: EPEVTQTPSHQVTQMGQEVILRCVPISNHLYFYWYRQILGQKVEFLVSFYNNEISEKSEIFDDQFSVERPDGSNFTLKIRSTKLEDSAMYFCASSYSRDRVNEKLFFGSGTQLSVL.

A few counts support this clonotype. The V gene is TRBV7-9, the J gene TRBJ2-7, with a possible D match to TRBD1 (5 bases). V lost 3 bases to trimming and J lost 4 bases, with 16 bases between them. This CDR3 comprises 15 residues. Germline CDR1 SEHNR, CDR2 FQNEAQ (reference sequence). CDR3 nucleotides: TGTGCCAGCAGCTTGTGGGGCCAGGGTAGGTACGAGCAGTACTTC. Residues: CASSLWGQGRYEQYF.

This clonotype was seen at least ten times. The V call is TRBV9, the J call TRBJ1-2; D gene ambiguous. Germline lookup yields CDR1 SGDLS and CDR2 YYNGEE. Trimming took 4 bases from V and 2 from J, leaving 9 bases between them. The CDR3 has 13 amino acids. In nucleotides, the CDR3 is TGTGCCAGCAGCCCTACGAGGAACTATGGCTACACCTTC. It specifies CASSPTRNYGYTF.

The rearrangement links TRBV7-2 to TRBJ2-3; D gene ambiguous. The CDR3 is made up of 14 amino acids. CDR1 and CDR2 (germline): SGHTA, FQGNSA. V was pared by 5 bases and J by 4 bases, with 13 bases between. The CDR3: CASSPGGGADTQYF. In nucleotides, the CDR3 is TGTGCCAGCAGCCCTGGTGGTGGAGCAGATACGCAGTATTTT.

The gene calls are TRBV7-2 and TRBJ2-7, with 10 bases lining up with TRBD1. CDR3 size: 13 residues. V lost 3 bases to trimming and J lost 6 bases; unmatched junction nucleotides: 2. Germline-derived CDR1 and CDR2 are SGHTA and FQGNSA. The DNA of the CDR3 is TGTGCCAGCAGCTTGACAGGGGGCGGCGAGCAGTACTTC. Its protein is CASSLTGGGEQYF.

This CDR3 reads CASSSQGARREKLFF. The CDR3 nucleotides read TGTGCCAGCAGTTCCCAGGGGGCCCGTCGTGAAAAACTGTTTTTT. The V call is TRBV28, the J call TRBJ1-4; 8 bases agree with TRBD1. The CDR3 has 15 amino acids. Germline CDR1 reads MDHEN; CDR2 reads SYDVKM. Unmatched junction bases numbered 8, after V lost 4 bases and J lost 7 bases.

This clonotype turned up a few times. This chain joins TRBV19 and TRBJ1-4; 9 positions agree with TRBD1. Losses at the gene ends were 6 bases for V and 0 bases for J; bases not matched to a gene: 5. The V gene's germline CDR1 is LNHDA and CDR2 SQIVND (reference sequence). The CDR3 consists of 16 residues. This CDR3 reads CASRRDRVPTNEKLFF. CDR3 sequence (DNA): TGTGCCAGTAGACGGGACAGGGTACCAACTAATGAAAAACTGTTTTTT.

As DNA, the CDR3 is TGTGCCAGCAGCCCAGGGGCAGGGTACTACGAGCAGTACTTC. It codes for CASSPGAGYYEQYF. The chain combines TRBV7-2 with TRBJ2-7, with D perhaps TRBD1 (6 bases). The CDR3 extends over 14 amino acids. Germline lookup yields CDR1 SGHTA and CDR2 FQGNSA. V was cut by 5 bases and J by 3 bases, with 14 bases left in between.

The chain uses TRBV2 and TRBJ1-5, with no clear D. The V end was cut by 7 bases, the J end by 3 bases, with 10 bases between. The CDR3 contains 13 residues. The germline gives CDR1 SNHLY, CDR2 FYNNEI. The CDR3 DNA is TGTGCCAGCATGAATACTTACAATCAGCCCCAGCATTTT. It translates to CASMNTYNQPQHF.

This clonotype came up many times. V is TRBV29-1 and J is TRBJ1-2; TRBD1 matches at 8 bases. With V trimmed by 7 bases and J by 3 bases, 4 bases remained unmatched. Germline assignment: CDR1 SQVTM and CDR2 ANQGSEA. CDR3 size: 12 residues. CDR3 sequence (DNA): TGCAGCGGGACAGGGAACGACTATGGCTACACCTTC. As protein: CSGTGNDYGYTF.